The present TCR beta chain was sequenced within a study of blood T cells in healthy people across ages. In its sample, this clonotype was seen many times. The antigen is not known. Primers used in a second PCR of roughly 7 to 11 cycles were a sample-barcoded 5' primer and a J-beta primer mix. Researchers report that a template-switch adaptor with 12 random nucleotides tagged each cDNA molecule. TCRdb re-analysed the 5' RACE reads in MiXCR, keeping a single row per CDR3 protein. The table lists 710,000 or so distinct CDR3 sequences, roughly 30% of them singletons, with 15% to 17% in the top ten. Every donor gave around 10 milliliters of peripheral blood. Overall study findings and caveats: Both higher diversity and more naive CD4+ cells marked long-lived donors when set against aged donors. Per-million-T-cell TCR beta diversity fell roughly linearly with age.

V was clipped by 3 bases and J by 0 bases, with 12 bases between them. Germline CDR1 LNHDA, CDR2 SQIVND (reference sequence). The CDR3 sequence is 15 residues long. The clonotype originates from a woman older than 75 in good health. The specimen sequenced was blood. J is TRBJ2-7 and V is TRBV19, with a weak D call TRBD1 (5 bases). The CDR3 nucleotides read TGTGCCAGTAGTATGACCAGGGTCACCTCCTACGAGCAGTACTTC. Protein sequence: CASSMTRVTSYEQYF.